This paragraph covers one T cell receptor beta chain sequence. What it binds is unknown. In the authors' workflow: ImmunoSEQ yielded junction-only sequences lacking quality scores, so filtering differed. Sequenced by immunoSEQ multiplex PCR; TCRdb stores in-frame clones only, minus some. V and J calls and clone size are those listed in that table; D and trimming were worked out from the DNA. The data show 1.5 million to 2.5 million clones, just under 95% seen once. CD8 cells regarded as naive lacked CD45RO, were positively chosen for CCR7, and omitted terminally differentiated effector memory CD45RA+ cells. The source of the sample is a study of shared clonotypes between healthy human individuals. Background on the study: Researchers drew samples from two women and a few men aged 18 to 49. Per donor, CD8 memory used one plate, CD8 naive used two, CD4 memory used three and CD4 naive used three. Overall study results and limits: What naive subsets generally showed was a larger estimated richness than memory subsets showed.

The ends were cut back, 1 base at V and 1 base at J, with 16 bases in the middle. Per the germline V gene, CDR1 is MGHRA and CDR2 is YSYEKL. This CDR3 contains 17 residues. The origin of this receptor is a man between 18 and 29 years old in good health. The specimen sequenced was naive CD8+ T cells sorted from blood. The chain joins TRBV4-1 to TRBJ1-1, with D perhaps TRBD1 (5 bases). The CDR3 loop reads CASSQAGLPTENTEAFF. The CDR3 DNA follows: TGCGCCAGCAGCCAAGCAGGGCTTCCGACTGAGAACACTGAAGCTTTCTTT.